This T cell receptor beta chain is from a study of T cells in Graves' hyperthyroidism and ophthalmopathy. Germline V gives CDR1 DFQATT, CDR2 SNEGSKA (reference sequence). The CDR3 length is 17 residues. J gave up 4 bases and V 3 bases, and 15 bases lay outside the gene matches. The TCR beta CDR3 regions underwent amplification using RNA transcripts as the source. The HTBI primer set served for first-round RT-PCR of the TCR CDR3. TCRdb re-called the multiplex PCR reads with MiXCR, one entry per CDR3 protein. The sample shows roughly 290,000 distinct CDR3 sequences, around 13% of them seen only once. This clonotype was picked up many times. Diagnostic assessment was based on clinical symptoms, serum thyroxine and TRAb, thyroid ultrasound and orbital computed tomography.

The chain combines TRBV20-1 with TRBJ2-7; 10 bases line up with TRBD2. This TCR was sampled from a woman aged 40 to 50 with Graves' hyperthyroidism. The sequencing sample was made of blood. Here the CDR3 reads CSASALGAGGPSYEQYF. The CDR3 DNA is TGCAGTGCTAGTGCCCTGGGAGCGGGAGGGCCCTCGTACGAGCAGTACTTC.